The rows below give T cell receptor beta chains drawn from one sample of a study of Graves' ophthalmopathy and Graves' hyperthyroidism. TCRdb re-derived calls from the multiplex PCR reads in MiXCR, one entry per CDR3 protein. The sample comprises 600,000 to 950,000 distinct CDR3 sequences, 40% of which are singletons, and around 40% rests with the top ten. Sequencing was performed on peripheral blood. The receptors here all came from an adult man with Graves' ophthalmopathy. CDR3s include the opening cysteine and the closing phenylalanine or tryptophan. D genes are given only for firm matches. Clone size appears in some rows only: once, few, many, or a class for an expanded clone.

abundance	v_gene	j_gene	d_gene	CDR3nt	CDR3aa
NA	TRBV19	TRBJ2-5	NA	TGTGCCAGTAGTATGAAGGCCAAAGAGACCCAGTACTTC	CASSMKAKETQYF
few	TRBV7-2	TRBJ2-7	TRBD2	TGTGCCAGCAGCCAGATGGGATCAGCGGGAGATTACGAGCAGTACTTC	CASSQMGSAGDYEQYF
many	TRBV7-9	TRBJ2-2	NA	TGTGCCAGCAGCCCCGCGAACACCGGGGAGCTGTTTTTT	CASSPANTGELFF
NA	TRBV10-3	TRBJ2-5	TRBD2	TGTGCCAGCAGTGAACTATGGCGGGGGGCGGTTGAGACCCAGTACTTC	CASSELWRGAVETQYF
few	TRBV6-5	TRBJ1-4	NA	TGTGCCAGCAGTTACGACAGAGCAACTAATGAAAAACTGTTTTTT	CASSYDRATNEKLFF
NA	TRBV7-9	TRBJ2-7	TRBD1	TGTGCCAGCAGCCCACTGGGGACAGGGGGACTGTCCTACGAGCAGTACTTC	CASSPLGTGGLSYEQYF
NA	TRBV10-3	TRBJ2-7	NA	TGTGCCATCAGTGAGTCTACAGGGAGCTCCTACGAGCAGTACTTC	CAISESTGSSYEQYF
once	TRBV7-3	TRBJ1-3	TRBD1	TGTGCCAGCAGCTTAACGGGACAGGGCTCTGGAAACACCATATATTTT	CASSLTGQGSGNTIYF
few	TRBV20-1	TRBJ1-6	NA	TGCAGTGCTAGAGATCCGGGGGGTATAGGCTTTTCACCCCTCCACTTT	CSARDPGGIGFSPLHF
NA	TRBV24-1	TRBJ2-2	NA	TGTGCCACCAGTGATTTGGCGACTCCGAACACCGGGGAGCTGTTTTTT	CATSDLATPNTGELFF
many	TRBV19	TRBJ2-5	NA	TGTGCCAGTACAGGGGCGTTACAAGAGACCCAGTACTTC	CASTGALQETQYF
few	TRBV20-1	TRBJ1-5	TRBD1	TGCAGTGCTAGTGAGGACAGGGGGTTTAGCAATCAGCCCCAGCATTTT	CSASEDRGFSNQPQHF
once	TRBV20-1	TRBJ1-1	NA	TGCAGTGCTAGACCAGGGAACATGAACACTGAAGCTTTCTTT	CSARPGNMNTEAFF
many	TRBV10-2	TRBJ1-6	TRBD1	TGCGCCAGCAGATTGACAGGGAAGAGGGATTCACCCCTCCACTTT	CASRLTGKRDSPLHF
many	TRBV20-1	TRBJ2-7	NA	TGCAGTGCTAGAGCCCAAACGCTCTACGAGCAGTACTTC	CSARAQTLYEQYF
many	TRBV10-3	TRBJ2-5	NA	TGTGCCATCGGGGCTAGCGTGGAGACCCAGTACTTC	CAIGASVETQYF
NA	TRBV7-9	TRBJ2-5	NA	TGTGCCAGCAGCTTAAATGGGGCAGATTGGGAGACCCAGTACTTC	CASSLNGADWETQYF
NA	TRBV20-1	TRBJ1-1	NA	TGCAGTGCTAATCAGGAGAACACTGAAGCTTTCTTT	CSANQENTEAFF
NA	TRBV20-1	TRBJ2-5	NA	TGCAGTGCCACCTACTCTGGGAGACAAGAGACCCAGTACTTC	CSATYSGRQETQYF
many	TRBV20-1	TRBJ2-7	TRBD2	TGCAGTGCTATTCAGGGGACTAGATACTACGAGCAGTACTTC	CSAIQGTRYYEQYF
many	TRBV19	TRBJ1-5	NA	TGTGCCAGTAGTATGCAAGGGGTTAATCAGCCCCAGCATTTT	CASSMQGVNQPQHF
NA	TRBV7-9	TRBJ1-2	NA	TGTGCCAGCAGCTTCGAAGGGTACACCTTC	CASSFEGYTF
NA	TRBV20-1	TRBJ1-2	NA	TGCAGTGCTAGTGGGGGGGCGCGATATGGCTACACCTTC	CSASGGARYGYTF
NA	TRBV24-1	TRBJ1-5	TRBD1	TGTGCCACCAGTGACCCAGGGACAGGACAGCATTTT	CATSDPGTGQHF
NA	TRBV25-1	TRBJ2-7	TRBD2	TGTGCCAGCAGAGGGACTAGGGGGATGGAGCAGTACTTC	CASRGTRGMEQYF
many	TRBV7-2	TRBJ1-2	TRBD1	TGTGCCAGCAGCATTAACAGGGGATTCAACTATGGCTACACCTTC	CASSINRGFNYGYTF
NA	TRBV10-3	TRBJ2-7	TRBD2	TGTGCCAGCAGTCCGTGGCTAGCGGCCTCCTACGAGCAGTACTTC	CASSPWLAASYEQYF
few	TRBV20-1	TRBJ1-2	TRBD1	TGCAGTGCTAGAGATCCCGTAAGGGGACAGCACTATGGCTACACCTTC	CSARDPVRGQHYGYTF
NA	TRBV7-3	TRBJ1-3	NA	TGTGCCAGCAGCTTATCGGGGCAGGGGAACACCATATATTTT	CASSLSGQGNTIYF
many	TRBV24-1	TRBJ1-5	TRBD1	TGTGCCAGCAGTGAAGGGACAGGGGTTCAGCCCCAGCATTTT	CASSEGTGVQPQHF
many	TRBV5-1	TRBJ2-5	TRBD1	TGCGCCAGTAGCCTCGGGACAGGCGATGAGACCCAGTACTTC	CASSLGTGDETQYF
NA	TRBV7-9	TRBJ1-2	TRBD1	TGTGCCAGCAGCCCCTACGGACAGGGGGAAAATGGCTACACCTTC	CASSPYGQGENGYTF
NA	TRBV7-9	TRBJ1-2	NA	TGTGCCAGCGACGGAGACAGGAACTATGGCTACACCTTC	CASDGDRNYGYTF
few	TRBV2	TRBJ2-3	NA	TGTGCCAGCAGTTTAAGCGGGGATACGCAGTATTTT	CASSLSGDTQYF
NA	TRBV2	TRBJ1-2	TRBD1	TGTGCCAGCAGTTACAAGGGACAGGGTTCCCATGGCTACACCTTC	CASSYKGQGSHGYTF
many	TRBV7-9	TRBJ1-1	TRBD1	TGTGCCAGCAGCCCCCGACAGGGAGAGACTGAAGCTTTCTTT	CASSPRQGETEAFF
few	TRBV7-9	TRBJ1-1	NA	TGTGCCAGCAGCCAAACTCTTAGAGGGGTCGGGGCCACTGAAGCTTTCTTT	CASSQTLRGVGATEAFF
NA	TRBV11-2	TRBJ1-2	TRBD1	TGTGCCAGCGGCCTAGGACAGGCGAACTATGGCTACACCTTC	CASGLGQANYGYTF
NA	TRBV7-2	TRBJ1-5	TRBD1	TGTGCCAGCAGCCGACAGGGAACCTATAGCAATCAGCCCCAGCATTTT	CASSRQGTYSNQPQHF
NA	TRBV29-1	TRBJ1-1	TRBD1	TGCAGGGGGGACAGGGTGAACACTGAAGCTTTCTTT	CRGDRVNTEAFF
NA	TRBV7-9	TRBJ2-7	TRBD1	TGTGCCAGCAGCAAATGGGACAGTCCCTCCTACGAGCAGTACTTC	CASSKWDSPSYEQYF
few	TRBV2	TRBJ1-4	TRBD1	TGTGCCAGCAGCTACGACAGGGCACGCGAAAAACTGTTTTTT	CASSYDRAREKLFF
once	TRBV7-9	TRBJ2-3	TRBD2	TGTGCCAGCAGCTGGGGACTAGCGGGAGCCGATACGCAGTATTTT	CASSWGLAGADTQYF
NA	TRBV10-3	TRBJ1-2	NA	TGTGCCATCAGTGAACAGGGAGCCTATGGCTACACCTTC	CAISEQGAYGYTF
many	TRBV15	TRBJ1-2	TRBD1	TGTGCCACCAGCAGAGATTCGGGGGACAGACAGTATGGCTACACCTTC	CATSRDSGDRQYGYTF
many	TRBV2	TRBJ1-5	NA	TGTGCCAGCACCTTGGAAGGGAATAGCAATCAGCCCCAGCATTTT	CASTLEGNSNQPQHF
NA	TRBV11-2	TRBJ1-2	NA	TGTGCCAGCAGCTCAACAATCGGGGATCATGGCTACACCTTC	CASSSTIGDHGYTF
NA	TRBV19	TRBJ2-2	NA	TGTGCCAGTAGTCCTTCGGAAGCGGAGGTTCCGGACGGGGAGCTGTTTTTT	CASSPSEAEVPDGELFF
many	TRBV29-1	TRBJ2-7	NA	TGCAGCGTCAAGGACAGATACGAGCAGTACTTC	CSVKDRYEQYF
many	TRBV29-1	TRBJ1-2	NA	TGCAGCGTTGAAGAAGGTCCAGGGGTTAGTGGCTACACCTTC	CSVEEGPGVSGYTF
NA	TRBV7-9	TRBJ2-5	TRBD2	TGTGCCAGCAGTTTATCGAGGGAGGGGGAGACCCAGTACTTC	CASSLSREGETQYF
few	TRBV15	TRBJ2-2	NA	TGTGCCACCAGCAGAGCTGCTAGAATAATCAACACCGGGGAGCTGTTTTTT	CATSRAARIINTGELFF
NA	TRBV2	TRBJ2-6	NA	TGTGCCAGCAGCCGACAATGGGGGGGGGCCAACGTCCTGACTTTC	CASSRQWGGANVLTF
few	TRBV7-3	TRBJ2-6	TRBD2	TGTGCCAGCAGCTTGGGTGTCGCGGGACTAGCGGTTAGCTCTGGGGCCAACGTCCTGACTTTC	CASSLGVAGLAVSSGANVLTF
NA	TRBV20-1	TRBJ2-5	NA	TGCAGTGCTAGCATCGTGGCAGGTGGCCAAGAGACCCAGTACTTC	CSASIVAGGQETQYF
NA	TRBV10-3	TRBJ2-7	NA	TGTGCCAGCAGTCAGGGACGCGACTCCTACGAGCAGTACTTC	CASSQGRDSYEQYF
many	TRBV5-4	TRBJ2-7	TRBD1	TGTGCCAGCAGCTCTCCGGGACAGGGATACGAGCAGTACTTC	CASSSPGQGYEQYF
few	TRBV19	TRBJ1-2	TRBD1	TGTGCCAGTAGTATCCGACAGGGAACGCACCCGAGTGGCTACACCTTC	CASSIRQGTHPSGYTF
many	TRBV20-1	TRBJ1-5	NA	TGCAGTGCACGGCGCGGCAATCAGCCCCAGCATTTT	CSARRGNQPQHF